These T cell receptor beta chains were read from a single sample in a study of cytomegalovirus exposure and HLA in healthy donors. Some clones are missing from TCRdb's copy, which holds only in-frame ones; the method was immunoSEQ multiplex PCR. Among under 120,000 clones listed, roughly 69% were seen once. Material for sequencing was PBMCs. These receptors all come from a man in his fifties in good health and CMV-seropositive. CDR3s include the opening cysteine and the closing phenylalanine or tryptophan. Each record gives: clone size, J gene, D gene, V gene, CDR3 DNA, CDR3 protein. D genes are given only for firm matches. For some rows the clone size is stated as once, few or many, or as a class when expanded; others skip it.

>-|TRBJ2-3|TRBD2|TRBV18
TGTGCCAGCTCACCACCTAGCGGGCGCTACACAGATACGCAGTATTTT
CASSPPSGRYTDTQYF
>-|TRBJ2-7|TRBD1|TRBV7-6
TGTGCCAGCAGCTCCAGGCCCGGGACAGGCAACGAGCAGTACTTC
CASSSRPGTGNEQYF
>-|TRBJ1-1|-|TRBV5-4
TGTGCCAGCAGCACCCAGGGAGGCGGCACTGAAGCTTTCTTT
CASSTQGGGTEAFF
>-|TRBJ2-7|-|TRBV13
TGTGCCAGCAGCTTCTCTGCAGGGGATAACGAGCAGTACTTC
CASSFSAGDNEQYF
>-|TRBJ2-7|TRBD1|TRBV27
TGTGCCAGCAGTTCCTTCCGGACAGGATGGTACGAGCAGTACTTC
CASSSFRTGWYEQYF
>-|TRBJ1-3|TRBD1|TRBV6-1
TGTGCCAGCAGTGTCCTACGGGACAGGGGAGGAAACACCATATATTTT
CASSVLRDRGGNTIYF
>-|TRBJ1-4|-|TRBV9
TGTGCCAGCAGCGGTGCTGGGAGTGCTAATGAAAAACTGTTTTTT
CASSGAGSANEKLFF
>once|TRBJ1-5|-|TRBV4-1
TGCGCCAGCAGCCAGGATCAGGGGAATCAGCCCCAGCATTTT
CASSQDQGNQPQHF
>few|TRBJ1-1|-|TRBV5-6
TGTGCCAGCAGCTTGGAACGGAGGGCTGAAGCTTTCTTT
CASSLERRAEAFF
>once|TRBJ2-5|-|TRBV7-9
TGTGCCAGCAGTCTACAGGGAAGCCAAGAGACCCAGTACTTC
CASSLQGSQETQYF
>-|TRBJ1-2|-|TRBV28
TGTGCCAGCAGTTTACGGGGATCATTTAATGGCTACACCTTC
CASSLRGSFNGYTF
>-|TRBJ2-6|-|TRBV6-1
TGTGCCAGCAGTGAAGCAATCGGGTCGGCTGGGGCCAACGGCCTGACTTTC
CASSEAIGSAGANGLTF
>-|TRBJ2-1|-|TRBV2
TGTGCCAGCGGAGGGGTCTACAATGAGCAGTTCTTC
CASGGVYNEQFF
>-|TRBJ2-1|-|TRBV11-2
TGTGCCAGCAGCTTAACGGCAGGGAACAATGAGCAGTTCTTC
CASSLTAGNNEQFF
>-|TRBJ2-5|-|TRBV7-3
TGTGCCAGCAGCTTAAGTCCAGGGGAGACCCAGTACTTC
CASSLSPGETQYF
>once|TRBJ2-3|-|TRBV11-3
TGTGCCAGCAGCTTAGGGGCCACAGATACGCAGTATTTT
CASSLGATDTQYF
>-|TRBJ2-1|-|TRBV5-5
TGTGCCAGCAGCCTCGGCGGGGCCCTAGCGGAGCAGTTCTTC
CASSLGGALAEQFF
>-|TRBJ2-1|TRBD2|TRBV18
TGTGCCAGCTCCCCACTAGCGGCAGACAATGAGCAGTTCTTC
CASSPLAADNEQFF
>-|TRBJ2-2|TRBD2|TRBV7-2
TGTGCCAGCAGCCGGACTAGCGGGAGCGCCGGGGAGCTGTTTTTT
CASSRTSGSAGELFF
>-|TRBJ2-3|TRBD2|TRBV4-1
TGCGCCAGCAGCCAAGGTCTAGCGGGGGGGCCGGTCACAGATACGCAGTATTTT
CASSQGLAGGPVTDTQYF
>-|TRBJ2-1|TRBD2|TRBV6-5
TGTGCCAGCAGCCGGGGGACTATTCTCTGGGAGCAGTTCTTC
CASSRGTILWEQFF
>-|TRBJ2-5|TRBD2|TRBV5-1
TGCGCCAGCAGCCAGTACGGACTAGCGGGGGGACAAGAGACCCAGTACTTC
CASSQYGLAGGQETQYF
>-|TRBJ2-5|TRBD1|TRBV7-2
TGTGCCAGCAGCAAGGACAGGTCACAAGAGACCCAGTACTTC
CASSKDRSQETQYF
>-|TRBJ2-5|TRBD2|TRBV10-3
TGTGCCAGCTCGGGCGGGGGTCAAGAGACCCAGTACTTC
CASSGGGQETQYF
>-|TRBJ2-7|TRBD2|TRBV19
TGTGCCAGTAGCCCGGGCAGGGCTAGCGGGAGGCTCACCTACGAGCAGTACTTC
CASSPGRASGRLTYEQYF
>-|TRBJ1-6|TRBD1|TRBV4-1
TGCGCCAGCAGCCAAGAGGGACAGGGCTATAATTCACCCCTCCACTTT
CASSQEGQGYNSPLHF
>-|TRBJ2-7|-|TRBV6-5
TGTGCCAGCAGTTACTCAGAGGGCTCCTACGAGCAGTACTTC
CASSYSEGSYEQYF
>-|TRBJ2-3|TRBD2|TRBV7-2
TGTGCCAGCAGTGACCCGCTAGCGGTTACTAGCACAGATACGCAGTATTTT
CASSDPLAVTSTDTQYF
>-|TRBJ1-1|TRBD1|TRBV30
TGTGCCTGGAGTGCAACGGGACAGTTGATGACTGAAGCTTTCTTT
CAWSATGQLMTEAFF
>few|TRBJ2-1|TRBD2|TRBV7-4
TGTGCCAGCAGCAATGGCGGGGGGGGAGGTGGTTACAATGAGCAGTTCTTC
CASSNGGGGGGYNEQFF
>-|TRBJ2-7|-|TRBV1
TGCACCAGCAGATTTCGCACTAGCGGCCTCCACGAGCAGTACTTC
CTSRFRTSGLHEQYF
>-|TRBJ1-6|-|TRBV4-1
TGCGCCAGCAGCCAACCCGACCGGCGGGGGACACCCCTCCACTTT
CASSQPDRRGTPLHF
>few|TRBJ1-4|-|TRBV7-9
TGTGCCAGCAGCTTAGGAGTGGAGGGGACTGGCGAAAAACTGTTTTTT
CASSLGVEGTGEKLFF
>-|TRBJ2-1|-|TRBV6-1
TGTGCCAGCATTCCGGACAGCTACAATGAGCAGTTCTTC
CASIPDSYNEQFF
>-|TRBJ1-1|-|TRBV29-1
TGCAGCGTTGCCGGGTATTCGGTGGAAGCTTTCTTT
CSVAGYSVEAFF
>few|TRBJ1-5|TRBD1|TRBV2
TGTGCCAGCAGTGACGGACAGGGAAATCAGCCCCAGCATTTT
CASSDGQGNQPQHF
>-|TRBJ2-7|TRBD2|TRBV18
TGTGCCAGCTCACTTACAGGGGCAGCGGGAGGACACGAGCAGTACTTC
CASSLTGAAGGHEQYF
>once|TRBJ1-1|-|TRBV2
TGTGCCAGCAGCCCCCAGGGGAACACTGAAGCTTTCTTT
CASSPQGNTEAFF
>-|TRBJ2-7|-|TRBV4-1
TGCGCCAGCAGTATGGCAATGACCTACGAGCAGTACTTC
CASSMAMTYEQYF
>-|TRBJ1-2|-|TRBV2
TGTGCCACCATGTCGGACGGGAGTGGCTACACCTTC
CATMSDGSGYTF
>-|TRBJ2-1|-|TRBV11-1
TGTGCCAGCAGCTCCGGGGGTAAGAGCTCCTACAATGAGCAGTTCTTC
CASSSGGKSSYNEQFF
>once|TRBJ1-1|-|TRBV6-1
TGTGCCAGCAGTGACTGGGCAGGGCGTGACACTGAAGCTTTCTTT
CASSDWAGRDTEAFF
>-|TRBJ2-7|TRBD2|TRBV5-4
TGTGCCAGCAGCCGCGCCGGGACTAGCGGGATCGAGCAGTACTTC
CASSRAGTSGIEQYF
>once|TRBJ2-1|TRBD2|TRBV7-2
TGTGCCAGCAGCTTACTCAGCGGGGGGGCCTCCTACAATGAGCAGTTCTTC
CASSLLSGGASYNEQFF
>once|TRBJ2-7|-|TRBV5-4
TGTGCCAGCAGCCCGGGGTCCTACGAGCAGTACTTC
CASSPGSYEQYF
>-|TRBJ2-5|-|TRBV4-1
TGCGCCAGCAGCCAAGATGGGGAGACCCCAGGACAAGAGACCCAGTACTTC
CASSQDGETPGQETQYF
>once|TRBJ1-4|-|TRBV14
TGTGCCAGCAGCCCCTCCCCAGGGGCTGGGGAAAAACTGTTTTTT
CASSPSPGAGEKLFF
>-|TRBJ2-7|TRBD2|TRBV6-4
TGTGCCAGCAGTCTATGGGACTACTCCTACGAGCAGTACTTC
CASSLWDYSYEQYF
>-|TRBJ1-5|TRBD1|TRBV19
TGTGCCAGTAGTCCCGACAGGGTGAGCAATCAGCCCCAGCATTTT
CASSPDRVSNQPQHF
>-|TRBJ2-1|TRBD2|TRBV27
TGTGCCAGCAGCCGGGGGAGGGGCTATGAGCAGTTCTTC
CASSRGRGYEQFF
>few|TRBJ2-7|TRBD1|TRBV5-4
TGTGCCAGCAGCTGGGACAGGGGCACTAACGAGCAGTACTTC
CASSWDRGTNEQYF
>-|TRBJ2-1|-|TRBV9
TGTGCCAGCAGCGTAGAAGGGGCCTCCTACAATGAGCAGTTCTTC
CASSVEGASYNEQFF